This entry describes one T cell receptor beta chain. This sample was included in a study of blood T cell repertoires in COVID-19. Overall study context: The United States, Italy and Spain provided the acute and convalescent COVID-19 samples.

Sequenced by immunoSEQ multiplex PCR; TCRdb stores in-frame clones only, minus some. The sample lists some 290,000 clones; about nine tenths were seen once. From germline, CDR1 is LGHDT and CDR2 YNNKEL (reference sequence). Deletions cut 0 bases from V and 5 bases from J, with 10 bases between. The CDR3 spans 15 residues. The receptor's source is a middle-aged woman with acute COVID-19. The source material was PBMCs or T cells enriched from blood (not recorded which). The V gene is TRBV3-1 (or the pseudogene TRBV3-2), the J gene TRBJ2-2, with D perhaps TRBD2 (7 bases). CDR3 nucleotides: TGTGCCAGCAGCCAAGAACAGGGAGGGACCGGGGAGCTGTTTTTT. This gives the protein CASSQEQGGTGELFF.